The 17 T cell receptor beta chains presented below share a single source sample, sequenced in a study of spatial heterogeneity in lung cancer. MiXCR was run by TCRdb on the 5' RACE reads, yielding one entry per CDR3 protein. The table lists about 30,000 distinct CDR3 sequences, around 6% of them singletons. The time point was: blood at routine non-recurrence follow-up after resection. Researchers sequenced whole RNA taken from tumor, nontumor lung or frozen PBMC without sorting. The sequencing here drew on PBMCs, taken at follow-up. These receptors originate from a male donor with early-stage non-small cell lung cancer.

The table lists this clonotype with many counts. The rearrangement links TRBV4-3 to TRBJ2-2; TRBD1 agrees at 8 bases. The CDR3 has 14 residues. Trimming cost V 2 bases and J 7 bases; bases outside gene matches: 3. Looked up from germline, CDR1 is LGHNA and CDR2 is YSLEER. The CDR3 protein is CASSQLTGVGELFF. CDR3 nucleotides: TGCGCCAGCAGCCAATTGACAGGGGTCGGGGAGCTGTTTTTT.

The chain is built from TRBV5-1 and TRBJ2-3; the D gene is possibly TRBD1 (5 bases). This CDR3 contains 16 residues. V was pared by 3 bases and J by 0 bases, with 14 bases between. Germline lookup yields CDR1 SGHRS and CDR2 YFSETQ. The CDR3 reads CASSYQQETSTDTQYF. CDR3 DNA sequence: TGCGCCAGCAGCTACCAACAGGAAACTAGCACAGATACGCAGTATTTT.

The rearrangement links TRBV6-2 or TRBV6-3 to TRBJ1-2, with TRBD1 matching 9 bases. There are 13 residues in the CDR3. V trimming: 6 bases; J trimming: 8 bases; junction bases outside the gene matches: 7. CDR1 and CDR2 from the germline V gene are MNHEY and SVGEGT. The CDR3 bases are TGTGCCAGCAGCTCCGGGACAGGGAACGGCTACACCTTC. It codes for CASSSGTGNGYTF.

This clonotype was recorded many times. The chain is built from TRBV30 and TRBJ2-2; TRBD1 might be the D (6 bases). Trimming took off 7 bases at V and 4 bases at J, with 16 bases between the two ends. The CDR3 runs 14 residues. Looked up from germline, CDR1 is GTSNPN and CDR2 is SVGIG (reference sequence). For the CDR3, the DNA is TGTGCCTCTAAGGGCACAGGGAGCACCGGGGAGCTGTTTTTT. Its protein product is CASKGTGSTGELFF. Full variable domain (missing parts from reference TRBV30 and TRBJ2-2): SQTIHQWPATLVQPVGSPLSLECTVEGTSNPNLYWYRQAAGRGLQLLFYSVGIGQISSEVPQNLSASRPQDRQFILSSKKLLLSDSGFYLCASKGTGSTGELFFGEGSRLTVL.

This clonotype has ten or more counts. V usage is TRBV27 and J usage is TRBJ1-1; possibly TRBD1 for D (6 bases). V lost 4 bases and J lost 5, with 17 bases in between. CDR1 and CDR2 from the germline V gene are MNHEY and SMNVEV (reference sequence). The CDR3 spans 15 residues. In DNA, the CDR3 is TGTGCCAGCAGTTCCATACAGGGACTGTTGACTGAAGCTTTCTTT. Protein sequence: CASSSIQGLLTEAFF.

V usage is TRBV7-3 and J usage is TRBJ1-4, with a possible D match to TRBD1 (6 bases). The V end was cut by 6 bases, the J end by 4 bases, with 15 bases between. Germline-derived CDR1 and CDR2 are SGHTA and FQGTGA. This CDR3 spans 15 amino acids. The CDR3 loop is CASSLSTGLNEKLFF. The DNA of the CDR3 is TGTGCCAGCAGTCTCTCGACAGGCCTTAATGAAAAACTGTTTTTT.

This clonotype was counted at least ten times. This rearrangement joins TRBV11-1 to TRBJ2-7; TRBD2 aligns across 12 bases. CDR1 SGHAT and CDR2 FQDESV come from the germline V gene (reference sequence). The ends lost 5 bases at V and 2 bases at J; junction bases unmatched: 4. The length of the CDR3 is 15 residues. The CDR3 sequence: CASSLLAGGPYEQYV. CDR3 coding DNA: TGTGCCAGCAGCCTTCTAGCGGGAGGGCCCTACGAGCAGTACGTC.

This clonotype was seen many times. The chain is built from TRBV7-9 and TRBJ2-5, with 7 bases that match TRBD2. There are 14 residues in the CDR3. Germline-derived CDR1 and CDR2 are SEHNR and FQNEAQ (reference sequence). The V segment lost 3 bases and the J segment 5 bases; nucleotides outside the gene matches: 6. The CDR3 loop is CASSFLTAGETQYF. The CDR3 nucleotides read TGTGCCAGCAGCTTTTTGACAGCGGGGGAGACCCAGTACTTC.

V usage is TRBV6-6 and J usage is TRBJ2-3; D call uncertain. CDR1 is MNHNY and CDR2 is SVGAGI in the germline V gene (reference sequence). The CDR3 runs 14 residues. V was clipped by 6 bases and J by 0 bases, with 10 bases between them. CDR3 protein: CASRSSASTDTQYF. DNA of the CDR3: TGTGCCAGCAGGAGCAGTGCTAGCACAGATACGCAGTATTTT.

This clonotype was seen repeatedly, ten times or more. The chain carries TRBV10-3 and TRBJ1-2, with D tentatively TRBD1 (5 bases). Germline V gene sequence: CDR1 ENHRY, CDR2 SYGVKD. V dropped 2 bases and J dropped 9 bases, with 13 bases sitting between them. This CDR3 contains 13 residues. CDR3 region: CAISEGDGRSYTF. The DNA for the CDR3 is TGTGCCATCAGTGAGGGGGACGGGCGAAGCTACACCTTC.

The sample holds a few counts of this clonotype. CDR3 DNA sequence: TGCAGTGCTAGAGATGCTAGCCGCCAAGAGACCCAGTACTTC. Its protein product is CSARDASRQETQYF. This chain links TRBV20-1 with TRBJ2-5; D is perhaps TRBD2 (5 bases). Between the trimmed V and J ends, which lost 0 bases and 1 base, there was a span of 9 bases. The germline gives CDR1 DFQATT, CDR2 SNEGSKA (reference sequence). This CDR3 region has 14 residues.

The chain is built from TRBV25-1 and TRBJ1-2, with D tentatively TRBD1 (6 bases). In germline, CDR1 is MGHDK, CDR2 SYGVNS. Trimming removed 6 bases from V and 3 bases from J, with 11 bases in between. The CDR3 consists of 13 residues. In DNA, the CDR3 is TGTGCCAGCAGGAGGGGGGTTGACTATGGCTACACCTTC. Translating it yields CASRRGVDYGYTF.

The chain has TRBV19 and TRBJ2-2, with D unclear. Looked up from germline, CDR1 is LNHDA and CDR2 is SQIVND (reference sequence). The ends were cut back, 7 bases at V and 2 bases at J, with 11 bases in the middle. The length of the CDR3 is 14 residues. The CDR3 spells CASTIEINTGELFF. The CDR3 DNA sequence: TGTGCCAGTACCATAGAGATTAACACCGGGGAGCTGTTTTTT. Using reference TRBV19 and TRBJ2-2 for the parts outside the CDR3, the full variable domain is DGGITQSPKYLFRKEGQNVTLSCEQNLNHDAMYWYRQDPGQGLRLIYYSQIVNDFQKGDIAEGYSVSREKKESFPLTVTSAQKNPTAFYLCASTIEINTGELFFGEGSRLTVL.

This clonotype was found many times. This sequence joins TRBV10-3 and TRBJ2-3; 12 nucleotides line up with TRBD2. V was pared by 3 bases and J by 4 bases, with 2 bases of the junction left unmatched. Germline-derived CDR1 and CDR2 are ENHRY and SYGVKD. The CDR3 has 15 residues. The CDR3 nucleotides are TGTGCCATCAGTGAATCTAGCGGGGGGGCAGATACGCAGTATTTT. Protein: CAISESSGGADTQYF.

There are a few counts of this clonotype. This chain joins TRBV6-2 or TRBV6-3 and TRBJ1-4; D call uncertain. V dropped 10 bases and J dropped 6 bases, with 15 bases sitting between them. CDR1 is MNHEY, CDR2 SVGEGT, per germline. The CDR3 consists of 13 residues. The CDR3 region has the DNA TGTGCCATCGAGGACGTCGGCCATGAAAAACTGTTTTTT. This encodes CAIEDVGHEKLFF.

This clonotype was seen ten or more times. The V call is TRBV4-2, the J call TRBJ1-6, with D possibly TRBD1 on 5 matching bases. The CDR3 spans 15 residues. V gave up 0 bases and J gave up 10 bases, with 13 bases separating them. Germline values: CDR1 LGHNA, CDR2 YNFKEQ. CDR3: CASSQDSGQSSPLHF. The CDR3 nucleotides read TGTGCCAGCAGCCAAGATTCAGGGCAGAGCTCACCCCTCCACTTT.

This clonotype was observed a handful of times. This rearrangement joins TRBV7-8 to TRBJ1-5, with D perhaps matching TRBD1 (5 bases). V was trimmed by 1 base and J by 5 bases, leaving 12 bases between them. Germline CDR1 reads SGHVS; CDR2 reads FQNEAQ. The CDR3 loop spans 15 amino acids. As DNA, the CDR3 is TGTGCCAGCAGCTTAGGAATAGGGGAATATCAGCCCCAGCATTTT. This gives the protein CASSLGIGEYQPQHF.